These 20 T cell receptor beta chains were sequenced from one sample in a study of vaccination and CD4 T cells after COVID-19. The Oncomine TCR Beta short-read assay was applied to DNA of cultured CD4+ T cells. Each CDR3 protein is one row after TCRdb ran MiXCR on the PCR reads. The sample carries under 4,500 distinct CDR3 sequences, 17% recorded once. These receptors are not linked to any known antigen. Regarding treatment: approximately 10-day PBMC culture with coronavirus spike peptide pools or control peptides (ViraFEST assay). Material: CD4+ T cells from blood, cultured in vitro. The receptors here all came from a human donor who had recovered from COVID-19.

This clonotype was detected only a few times. The chain links TRBV6-1 to TRBJ1-5; maybe TRBD1 (5 bases). The V end was cut by 5 bases, the J end by 9 bases, with 17 bases between. Germline CDR1 reads MNHNS; CDR2 reads SASEGT. The CDR3 is made up of 14 amino acids. The CDR3 loop is CASSPRGNQGPQHF. The CDR3 DNA reads TGTGCCAGCAGTCCGCGGGGTAATCAGGGGCCCCAGCATTTT.

V usage is TRBV3-1 and J usage is TRBJ1-1; 8 positions match TRBD1. Germline CDR1 and CDR2: LGHDT and YNNKEL (reference sequence). The CDR3 spans 14 residues. V shed 4 bases, J shed 4 bases, and the junction held 5 bases outside the gene matches. CDR3 DNA: TGTGCCAGCAGCCTCCAGGGGGCGCGCACTGAAGCTTTCTTT. It translates to CASSLQGARTEAFF.

CDR3 sequence (DNA): TGTGCCAGCAGAGGACAGGGGGGGAGTTCACCCCTCCACTTT. Translating it yields CASRGQGGSSPLHF. V and J are TRBV6-1 and TRBJ1-6, with TRBD1 identical over 10 bases. CDR1 MNHNS and CDR2 SASEGT come from the germline V gene. This CDR3 has 14 residues. V trimming: 6 bases; J trimming: 9 bases; junction bases outside the gene matches: 5.

The chain has TRBV30 and TRBJ1-4; possibly TRBD1 for D (5 bases). The CDR3 sequence is 15 residues long. Germline CDR1 reads GTSNPN; CDR2 reads SVGIG (reference sequence). Trimming took off 5 bases at V and 3 bases at J, with 16 bases between the two ends. The CDR3 DNA follows: TGTGCCTGGGCGTGGGGAGGGGCTGCTAATGAAAAACTGTTTTTT. It specifies CAWAWGGAANEKLFF.

This clonotype was seen a handful of times. V usage is TRBV7-3 and J usage is TRBJ2-1; 13 bases match TRBD2. From germline, CDR1 is SGHTA and CDR2 FQGTGA. Germline trimming cut 3 bases from V and 4 bases from J; bases unmatched to any gene: 0. This CDR3 has 15 amino acids. CDR3 sequence: CASSLTSGGYNEQFF. CDR3 nucleotides: TGTGCCAGCAGCTTGACTAGCGGGGGGTACAATGAGCAGTTCTTC.

A few counts support this clonotype. The chain recombines TRBV27 with TRBJ1-2, with D uncertain. V was clipped by 6 bases and J by 0 bases, with 14 bases between them. The CDR3 consists of 15 residues. CDR1 and CDR2 (germline): MNHEY, SMNVEV (reference sequence). CDR3 nucleotide sequence: TGTGCCAGCAGCCCCGCGTGGCATTCTAACTATGGCTACACCTTC. Translating it yields CASSPAWHSNYGYTF.

This clonotype is large within its sample. The chain has TRBV7-9 and TRBJ1-2, with D possibly being TRBD1 (6 bases). This CDR3 has 13 amino acids. Germline V gives CDR1 SEHNR, CDR2 FQNEAQ (reference sequence). V was shortened by 11 bases and J by 2 bases, with 15 bases between the two germline ends. CDR3 DNA: TGTGCCGGTACAGGGACAACAAACTATGGCTACACCTTC. It encodes CAGTGTTNYGYTF.

V and J are TRBV30 and TRBJ2-5; 9 bases agree with TRBD2. V was clipped by 1 base and J by 0 bases; unmatched bases: 6. The CDR3 length is 16 residues. The V gene's germline CDR1 is GTSNPN and CDR2 SVGIG (reference sequence). CDR3 residues: CAWSGGGGAYQETQYF. CDR3 DNA sequence: TGTGCCTGGAGTGGGGGCGGGGGGGCATACCAAGAGACCCAGTACTTC.

This clonotype was observed a few times. This chain links TRBV7-9 with TRBJ2-1, with 11 positions matching TRBD2. The CDR3 consists of 16 residues. V lost 0 bases, J lost 8 bases, and 6 bases stayed unmatched. Germline values: CDR1 SEHNR, CDR2 FQNEAQ (reference sequence). The CDR3 region is CASSLAQGLAVHEQFF. CDR3 sequence (DNA): TGTGCCAGCAGCTTAGCGCAGGGACTAGCGGTGCATGAGCAGTTCTTC.

On this clonotype: Lacking the conserved final phenylalanine or tryptophan, this CDR3 likely reflects a read error. The chain links TRBV20-1 to TRBJ2-5; TRBD2 matches at 14 bases. The ends lost 6 bases at V and 4 bases at J; junction bases unmatched: 13. CDR3 length: 17 residues. CDR1 and CDR2 from the germline V gene are DFQATT and SNEGSKA (reference sequence). This CDR3 is CSARLAGGRVFTETQYL. The CDR3 DNA sequence: TGCAGTGCGCGACTAGCGGGGGGGCGAGTCTTTACAGAGACCCAGTACCTC.

This clonotype has only a few counts. The V call is TRBV12-5, the J call TRBJ2-3; unclear D gene. Per the germline V gene, CDR1 is LGHNT and CDR2 is FRNRAP. This CDR3 has 14 residues. Trimming stripped 0 bases from V and 3 bases from J, with 7 bases between. CDR3 in amino acids: CASGLVKATDTQYF. In DNA, the CDR3 is TGTGCTAGTGGTTTGGTTAAAGCTACAGATACGCAGTATTTT.

This clonotype was seen more than once but under ten times. The junction shows a germline mismatch at one end, possibly a read error. CDR3 sequence (DNA): TGTGCTAGCAGCTCAGACCCAGGAAATGAGCAGTTCTTC. It translates to CASSSDPGNEQFF. The rearrangement joins TRBV7-7 to TRBJ2-1; D remains unclear. The germline gives CDR1 SSHAT, CDR2 FNYEAQ (reference sequence). This CDR3 spans 13 amino acids.

In nucleotides, the CDR3 is TGTGCCAGCACCAAACGTGGGGGTCCCCTGGAGGGGCTCTCTGGGGCCAACGTCCTGACTTTC. This translates into CASTKRGGPLEGLSGANVLTF. The chain links TRBV27 to TRBJ2-6; TRBD2 is a possible D gene (6 bases). This CDR3 comprises 21 residues. The germline V gene has CDR1 MNHEY and CDR2 SMNVEV (reference sequence). Trimming stripped 7 bases from V and 0 bases from J, with 28 bases between.

The rearrangement joins TRBV7-8 to TRBJ2-7; perhaps TRBD1 as D (6 bases). This CDR3 is 15 amino acids long. V shed 4 bases and J shed 2 bases, with 15 bases lying between them. In germline, CDR1 is SGHVS, CDR2 FQNEAQ. The CDR3 DNA sequence: TGTGCCAGCAGCTACCCCCCGACAGGACCCTACGAGCAGTACTTC. Protein product: CASSYPPTGPYEQYF. Complete variable domain (other parts from reference TRBV7-8 and TRBJ2-7): GAGVSQSPRYKVAKRGQDVALRCDPISGHVSLFWYQQALGQGPEFLTYFQNEAQLDKSGLPSDRFFAERPEGSVSTLKIQRTQQEDSAVYLCASSYPPTGPYEQYFGPGTRLTVT.

This clonotype was detected only a few times. For the CDR3, the DNA is TGTGCCAGCAGTTACTATCCGGGGCGGGAAAAACTGTTTTTT. This translates into CASSYYPGREKLFF. The V and J genes are TRBV6-5 and TRBJ1-4; D might be TRBD1 (5 bases). Between the trimmed V and J ends, which lost 1 base and 8 bases, there was a span of 11 bases. CDR1 and CDR2 from the germline V gene are MNHEY and SVGAGI. The CDR3 loop spans 14 amino acids.

This clonotype was detected only a few times. The CDR3 region is CASTSGGSSELFF. The CDR3 DNA sequence: TGTGCCAGCACTAGCGGGGGTTCCTCGGAGCTGTTTTTT. The chain joins TRBV6-1 to TRBJ2-2; TRBD2 aligns across 10 bases. This CDR3 is built from 13 residues. Germline V gene data show CDR1 as MNHNS and CDR2 as SASEGT. After removal of 7 bases from V and 10 bases from J, the junction contained 6 bases not matched to a gene.

This clonotype is classed as medium-sized (0.01 to 0.1%). The rearrangement links TRBV25-1 to TRBJ1-1; unclear D gene. Germline CDR1 reads MGHDK; CDR2 reads SYGVNS. This CDR3 has 11 amino acids. The V and J ends lost 8 bases and 4 bases respectively, with 8 bases between them. CDR3 amino acids: CASRGFTEAFF. The CDR3 DNA reads as TGTGCCAGCCGAGGATTCACTGAAGCTTTCTTT.

The chain couples TRBV12-3 or TRBV12-4 to TRBJ1-5; the D gene is possibly TRBD1 (6 bases). Trimming shortened V by 4 bases and J by 8 bases, and 18 bases separated the two germline ends. The CDR3 extends over 15 amino acids. The CDR3 sequence: CASSSYRALEEPQHF. The CDR3 DNA reads TGTGCCAGCAGTTCGTACAGGGCCTTAGAAGAGCCCCAGCATTTT.

A remark on this clonotype: A much larger clone differs by one base, so this may be a read error. The chain joins TRBV19 to TRBJ2-7, with TRBD1 matching 9 bases. The CDR3 has 14 residues. The V segment lost 0 bases and the J segment 6 bases; nucleotides outside the gene matches: 3. In germline, CDR1 is LNHDA, CDR2 SQIVND (reference sequence). CDR3 bases: TGTGCCAGTAGTATAGAGGACAGGGGCCGCGAGCAGTACTTC. The encoded protein is CASSIEDRGREQYF.

The chain links TRBV6-1 to TRBJ2-2; 9 nucleotides agree with TRBD1. With V trimmed by 8 bases and J by 4 bases, 2 bases remained unmatched. The CDR3 is made up of 13 amino acids. Germline V CDR1 and CDR2: MNHNS, SASEGT. CDR3 loop: CASRDRVTGELFF. CDR3 nucleotide sequence: TGTGCCAGCCGGGACAGGGTCACCGGGGAGCTGTTTTTT.